A single sample is the source of the 16 T cell receptor beta chains below, sequenced in a study of T cell responses to AZD1222 COVID-19 vaccine. Assay: immunoSEQ multiplex PCR; the TCRdb copy retains only in-frame clones and omits some. Of 100,000 or so clones in the sample, 90% to 95% were seen once. The specimen was peripheral blood, collected on day 0 of AZD1222 vaccination. The source of these receptors is an adult in good health.

The chain carries TRBV19 and TRBJ2-2; a weak D match, TRBD1 (7 bases). V lost 5 bases and J lost 1, with 11 bases in between. Germline V CDR1 and CDR2: LNHDA, SQIVND (reference sequence). The CDR3 spans 15 residues. CDR3 bases: TGTGCCAGTAGTCGCCAGGGGGGGAACACCGGGGAGCTGTTTTTT. Protein sequence: CASSRQGGNTGELFF. The full variable domain, its missing parts supplied by reference TRBV19 and TRBJ2-2, is DGGITQSPKYLFRKEGQNVTLSCEQNLNHDAMYWYRQDPGQGLRLIYYSQIVNDFQKGDIAEGYSVSREKKESFPLTVTSAQKNPTAFYLCASSRQGGNTGELFFGEGSRLTVL.

The chain uses TRBV19 and TRBJ2-2, with D hard to call. Germline CDR1 LNHDA, CDR2 SQIVND (reference sequence). Trimming removed 9 bases at V and 5 bases at J, with 13 bases between. The CDR3 has 13 residues. The DNA of the CDR3 is TGTGCCAGCCCCGCCGAGCTTACCGGGGAGCTGTTTTTT. This encodes CASPAELTGELFF. Full variable domain (remainder filled in from reference TRBV19 and TRBJ2-2): DGGITQSPKYLFRKEGQNVTLSCEQNLNHDAMYWYRQDPGQGLRLIYYSQIVNDFQKGDIAEGYSVSREKKESFPLTVTSAQKNPTAFYLCASPAELTGELFFGEGSRLTVL.

This clone was detected once. The V call is TRBV28, the J call TRBJ2-3; D remains ambiguous. Germline loops: CDR1 MDHEN, CDR2 SYDVKM. Between the trimmed V and J ends, which lost 2 bases and 0 bases, there was a span of 12 bases. CDR3 length: 16 residues. DNA of the CDR3: TGTGCCAGCAGTTTACAGGACCCGGTTAGCACAGATACGCAGTATTTT. Protein: CASSLQDPVSTDTQYF.

This chain links TRBV5-4 with TRBJ1-1; 8 nucleotides line up with TRBD1. J lost 0 bases, V lost 3 bases, and 7 bases had no gene match. The CDR3 sequence is 16 residues long. CDR1 SGHNT and CDR2 YYREEE come from the germline V gene (reference sequence). The CDR3 region is CASSYAGGEMNTEAFF. CDR3 bases: TGTGCCAGCAGCTATGCAGGGGGCGAGATGAACACTGAAGCTTTCTTT.

This rearrangement joins TRBV9 to TRBJ1-2; TRBD1 matches at 8 bases. The CDR3 spans 14 residues. CDR1 is SGDLS, CDR2 YYNGEE, per germline. Unmatched junction bases numbered 6, after V lost 4 bases and J lost 4 bases. For the CDR3, the DNA is TGTGCCAGCAGCCTAGGGGACAGGCCCTATGGCTACACCTTC. Its translation is CASSLGDRPYGYTF.

The rearrangement joins TRBV7-2 to TRBJ2-2, with a weak D call TRBD1 (6 bases). Germline values: CDR1 SGHTA, CDR2 FQGNSA. V lost 5 bases and J lost 4, with 14 bases in between. This CDR3 spans 15 amino acids. The CDR3, as DNA: TGTGCCAGCAGCCCTGACAGGAGCTCCACCGGGGAGCTGTTTTTT. It is translated as CASSPDRSSTGELFF.

The chain employs TRBV12-5 and TRBJ1-3; perhaps TRBD1 as D (5 bases). Germline V CDR1 and CDR2: LGHNT, FRNRAP. The CDR3 is 15 residues long. V was trimmed by 6 bases and J by 3 bases, leaving 15 bases between them. CDR3 nucleotide sequence: TGTGCTAGTGGACTGGAACCAGGGTATGGAAACACCATATATTTT. This codes for CASGLEPGYGNTIYF.

CDR3 residues: CASRKRGSLYNEQFF. CDR3 in DNA: TGCGCCAGCAGAAAAAGGGGGTCCCTATACAATGAGCAGTTCTTC. The rearrangement uses TRBV10-2 and TRBJ2-1; D may be TRBD1 (6 bases). This CDR3 comprises 15 residues. Trimming removed 6 bases from V and 4 bases from J, with 16 bases in between. The V gene's germline CDR1 is WSHSY and CDR2 SAAADI.

The chain couples TRBV7-3 to TRBJ1-6; D is ambiguous. Trimming stripped 1 base from V and 5 bases from J, with 9 bases between. The CDR3 loop spans 15 amino acids. The germline V gene encodes CDR1 SGHTA and CDR2 FQGTGA. In nucleotides, the CDR3 is TGTGCCAGCAGCTTAATGGGGTCCGATAATTCACCCCTCCACTTT. This translates into CASSLMGSDNSPLHF.

CDR3 sequence (DNA): TGCGCCAGCAGCCAAGGCAGGTCCCTCAATCAGCCCCAGCATTTT. It specifies CASSQGRSLNQPQHF. The chain recombines TRBV4-1 with TRBJ1-5; D is undetermined. Germline CDR1 is MGHRA and CDR2 is YSYEKL. This CDR3 region has 15 residues. V lost 1 base and J lost 3, with 10 bases in between.

In this sample, this clone turned up once. J is TRBJ1-5 and V is TRBV6-5, with TRBD1 matching 9 bases. The V gene end was trimmed by 6 bases and the J gene end by 4 bases; junction bases not matched to a gene: 7. This CDR3 has 15 amino acids. CDR1 and CDR2 (germline): MNHEY, SVGAGI. CDR3 residues: CASRGDRERNQPQHF. In DNA, the CDR3 is TGTGCCAGCAGAGGGGACAGGGAACGGAATCAGCCCCAGCATTTT.

This clone has a single count. This sequence joins TRBV14 and TRBJ2-7; TRBD2 matches 8 bases. In germline, CDR1 is SGHDN, CDR2 FVKESK. The CDR3 has 14 residues. The trim removed 4 bases at V and 5 bases at J, leaving 7 bases unmatched. The CDR3 DNA reads TGTGCCAGCAGCCGAACGGGACTAGGTAACGAGCAGTACTTC. Translating gives CASSRTGLGNEQYF.

The rearrangement uses TRBV28 and TRBJ1-5, with D maybe TRBD1 (5 bases). Germline-derived CDR1 and CDR2 are MDHEN and SYDVKM. This CDR3 contains 15 residues. Trimming left V 3 bases short and J 4 bases short, with 13 bases between. CDR3 nucleotides: TGTGCCAGCAGTTTGGCGCAGGGCTATAATCAGCCCCAGCATTTT. Amino acids: CASSLAQGYNQPQHF.

The chain employs TRBV6-1 and TRBJ1-5; D is unclear. V lost 2 bases and J 0 bases, leaving 5 bases between the germline ends. Germline V CDR1 and CDR2: MNHNS, SASEGT. The CDR3 loop spans 14 amino acids. The chain's CDR3 is CASSELGSNQPQHF. For the CDR3, the DNA is TGTGCCAGCAGTGAATTGGGTAGCAATCAGCCCCAGCATTTT.

V is TRBV7-2 and J is TRBJ1-1; tentatively, D is TRBD1 (5 bases). Trimming left V 3 bases short and J 4 bases short, with 15 bases between. Germline V lookup: CDR1 SGHTA, CDR2 FQGNSA. The CDR3 length is 15 residues. The CDR3 DNA sequence: TGTGCCAGCAGCTTGCTGGACAATCTCCTCACTGAAGCTTTCTTT. Translating it yields CASSLLDNLLTEAFF.

V is TRBV7-9 and J is TRBJ2-7, with D perhaps TRBD2 (5 bases). Looked up from germline, CDR1 is SEHNR and CDR2 is FQNEAQ (reference sequence). Trimming removed 4 bases at V and 3 bases at J, with 7 bases between. The CDR3 covers 12 residues. The CDR3 nucleotides read TGTGCCAGCAGCTCGGAGGACTACGAGCAGTACTTC. Protein product: CASSSEDYEQYF.